These 3 T cell receptor beta chains share one sample of origin, sequenced in a study of blood T cell repertoires in COVID-19. Sequencing used immunoSEQ multiplex PCR; TCRdb keeps in-frame clones, though not all of them. The repertoire holds some 200,000 clones, roughly 80% seen once, with approximately 7.6% in the top ten. The source material was PBMCs or T cells enriched from blood (not recorded which). Receptors originate from a man in his forties or fifties who had recovered from COVID-19.

V gene TRBV25-1 combines with J gene TRBJ1-3; TRBD1 matches at 7 bases. The length of the CDR3 is 13 residues. Per germline, CDR1 MGHDK and CDR2 SYGVNS. Losses at the gene ends were 2 bases for V and 7 bases for J; bases not matched to a gene: 2. The CDR3 sequence is CASSEVGGNTIYF. The CDR3 DNA reads as TGTGCCAGCAGTGAAGTAGGGGGCAACACCATATATTTT.

The V and J genes are TRBV15 and TRBJ2-1, with D perhaps matching TRBD2 (5 bases). V lost 4 bases and J lost 4, with 14 bases in between. Per the germline V gene, CDR1 is LNHNV and CDR2 is YYDKDF (reference sequence). The CDR3 spans 15 residues. CDR3 nucleotides: TGTGCCACCAGCAAGCGGAGGTCAGAGTACAATGAGCAGTTCTTC. Its translation is CATSKRRSEYNEQFF.

This clone was detected once. The gene calls are TRBV5-1 and TRBJ1-2, with TRBD1 identical over 7 bases. V was pared by 4 bases and J by 3 bases, with 9 bases of the junction left unmatched. This CDR3 contains 15 residues. Germline CDR1 SGHRS, CDR2 YFSETQ. CDR3 loop: CASSGDREGYYGYTF. The CDR3, as DNA: TGCGCCAGCAGCGGAGACAGGGAAGGGTACTATGGCTACACCTTC.